One and the same sample provided the 12 T cell receptor beta chains below, sequenced in a study of glioma-infiltrating T cells (dated by TCRdb to about 2016). Data came from an Illumina MiSeq. The iRepertoire nested amplicon-rescue multiplex PCR (arm-PCR) platform was used to amplify TCR alpha and beta CDR3 regions from RNA. TCRdb cleaned the public reads at Q25 with fastp, built clones with MiXCR and kept in-frame beta chains. Rows are unified per CDR3 protein, each entry keeping the most common DNA and genes. The sample table shows some 99,000 distinct CDR3 sequences, and around a quarter are seen once. The biggest ten clones account for about a third of the sample. Sequencing input: glioma tissue, nonneoplastic brain tissue, or PBMCs (not recorded which). The receptors stem from a human donor with low-grade glioma or glioblastoma, undergoing nonglioma brain surgery, or in good health (not recorded which).

The V and J genes are TRBV29-1 and TRBJ2-3, with 13 bases fitting TRBD2. V lost 8 bases to trimming and J lost 3 bases; unmatched junction nucleotides: 5. Germline CDR1 and CDR2: SQVTM and ANQGSEA. The CDR3 has 14 residues. CDR3 DNA: TGCAGCACCCGACTAGCGGGAGGAACAGATACGCAGTATTTT. Amino acids: CSTRLAGGTDTQYF.

This clonotype was counted many times. The J gene is TRBJ1-3, the V gene TRBV6-5; D gene ambiguous. Germline V CDR1 and CDR2: MNHEY, SVGAGI. The V end was cut by 0 bases, the J end by 2 bases, with 8 bases between. The CDR3 length is 15 residues. DNA of the CDR3: TGTGCCAGCAGTTACTCTTCCGGGGCTGGAAACACCATATATTTT. Translation: CASSYSSGAGNTIYF.

As to this clonotype: A much larger clone is a single base away; this may be a read error. This rearrangement joins TRBV7-9 to TRBJ2-7, with 8 nucleotides matching TRBD2. In germline, CDR1 is SEHNR, CDR2 FQNEAQ (reference sequence). The CDR3 totals 16 residues. In DNA, the CDR3 is TGTGCCAGCAGTCCTTCCCCGACTAGCGACACCTACGAGCACTACTTC. Amino acid sequence: CASSPSPTSDTYEHYF.

Concerning this clonotype: Germline is not matched at one junction end, which may reflect a read error. The CDR3 spells CASNPLWTENTKAFF. CDR3 bases: TGTGCCAGCAACCCCCTTTGGACAGAGAACACTAAAGCTTTCTTT. The rearrangement links TRBV25-1 to TRBJ1-1, with D perhaps matching TRBD1 (6 bases). Germline CDR1 and CDR2: MGHDK and SYGVNS. CDR3 length: 15 amino acids.

This clonotype was counted many times. This chain joins TRBV7-8 and TRBJ1-2, with TRBD1 identical over 8 bases. The CDR3 length is 15 residues. Germline-derived CDR1 and CDR2 are SGHVS and FQNEAQ. Trimming took 4 bases from V and 3 from J; bases not matched to a gene: 7. The CDR3 reads CASSSMADRDYGYTF. CDR3 in DNA: TGTGCCAGCAGCTCAATGGCGGACAGGGACTATGGCTACACCTTC. Full variable domain (rest looked up from reference TRBV7-8 and TRBJ1-2): GAGVSQSPRYKVAKRGQDVALRCDPISGHVSLFWYQQALGQGPEFLTYFQNEAQLDKSGLPSDRFFAERPEGSVSTLKIQRTQQEDSAVYLCASSSMADRDYGYTFGSGTRLTVV.

The chain employs TRBV5-1 and TRBJ2-7; D not resolved. The CDR3 totals 14 residues. Trimming removed 0 bases from V and 3 bases from J, with 10 bases in between. Per germline, CDR1 SGHRS and CDR2 YFSETQ. CDR3 nucleotide sequence: TGCGCCAGCAGCTTGGAAGGCAGTAACTACGAGCAGTACTTC. Protein: CASSLEGSNYEQYF. Variable domain in full (rest from reference TRBV5-1 and TRBJ2-7): KAGVTQTPRYLIKTRGQQVTLSCSPISGHRSVSWYQQTPGQGLQFLFEYFSETQRNKGNFPGRFSGRQFSNSRSEMNVSTLELGDSALYLCASSLEGSNYEQYFGPGTRLTVT.

This clonotype appeared many times. The chain links TRBV20-1 to TRBJ2-7, with no clear D. The CDR3 runs to 13 residues. Germline CDR1 reads DFQATT; CDR2 reads SNEGSKA (reference sequence). The germline V and J ends were trimmed by 0 bases and 2 bases, with 8 bases remaining between them. The CDR3 reads CSARDVDPYEQYF. As DNA, the CDR3 is TGCAGTGCTAGAGACGTGGACCCCTACGAGCAGTACTTC.

This clonotype was picked up many times. The V call is TRBV18, the J call TRBJ1-1; perhaps TRBD1 as D (5 bases). The CDR3 runs to 14 residues. The V end was cut by 2 bases, the J end by 5 bases, with 12 bases between. Germline loops: CDR1 KGHSH, CDR2 LQKENI. CDR3 loop: CASSPSKGATEAFF. For the CDR3, the DNA is TGTGCCAGCTCACCATCGAAAGGGGCTACTGAAGCTTTCTTT.

This clonotype came up many times. The rearrangement joins TRBV12-5 to TRBJ2-3, with no clear D. Germline V gene lookup returns CDR1 LGHNT and CDR2 FRNRAP. V lost 4 bases and J 6 bases, leaving 11 bases between the germline ends. The CDR3 consists of 13 residues. The CDR3, as DNA: TGTGCTAGTGGTTCCCTAATGAGGGATACGCAGTATTTT. It translates to CASGSLMRDTQYF.

Many counts were recorded for this clonotype. V usage is TRBV7-9 and J usage is TRBJ2-2; D is unresolved. The CDR3 runs to 11 residues. Germline V gene data show CDR1 as SEHNR and CDR2 as FQNEAQ (reference sequence). Trimming removed 1 base at V and 7 bases at J, with 1 base between. This CDR3 reads CASSLDGELFF. The CDR3 coding sequence is TGTGCCAGCAGCTTAGACGGGGAGCTGTTTTTT.

This clonotype occurred many times. The chain combines TRBV6-6 with TRBJ2-1, with TRBD2 matching over 9 bases. Per the germline V gene, CDR1 is MNHNY and CDR2 is SVGAGI (reference sequence). J gave up 1 base and V 0 bases, and 4 bases lay outside the gene matches. The length of the CDR3 is 17 residues. This CDR3 is CASSYSSGSGSYNEQFF. CDR3 nucleotide sequence: TGTGCCAGCAGTTACTCTAGCGGGAGCGGATCCTACAATGAGCAGTTCTTC.

The chain has TRBV11-2 and TRBJ2-7; D is perhaps TRBD1 (6 bases). The CDR3 totals 16 residues. Germline loops: CDR1 SGHAT, CDR2 FQNNGV. V was clipped by 5 bases and J by 6 bases, with 23 bases between them. The CDR3 loop reads CASSRNIGTGNCEQYF. The CDR3 DNA follows: TGTGCCAGCAGCCGTAATATAGGTACAGGGAACTGCGAGCAGTACTTC.